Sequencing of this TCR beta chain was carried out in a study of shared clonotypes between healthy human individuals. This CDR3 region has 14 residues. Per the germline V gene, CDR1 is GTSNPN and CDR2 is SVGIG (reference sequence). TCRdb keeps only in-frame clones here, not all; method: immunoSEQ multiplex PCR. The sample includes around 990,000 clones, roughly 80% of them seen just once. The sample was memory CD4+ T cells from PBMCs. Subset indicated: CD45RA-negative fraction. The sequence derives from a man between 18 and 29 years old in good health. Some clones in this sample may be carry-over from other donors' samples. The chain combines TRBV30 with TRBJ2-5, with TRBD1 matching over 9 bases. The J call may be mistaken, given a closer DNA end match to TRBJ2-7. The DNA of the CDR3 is TGTGCCTGGAGTCTAGGGACAGGGATCTACGAGCAGTACTTC. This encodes CAWSLGTGIYEQYF.